This T cell receptor (beta chain) was sequenced in a study of vaccination and CD4 T cells after COVID-19. Treatment reported: 10-day PBMC culture with coronavirus spike peptide pools or control peptides (ViraFEST assay). Samples of CD4+ T cells were obtained from the unexposed donor before the COVID-19 pandemic (2011-2018). Note on this clonotype: The antigen remains undetermined.

This CDR3 contains 13 residues. Per germline, CDR1 DFQATT and CDR2 SNEGSKA (reference sequence). The germline V and J ends were trimmed by 7 bases and 2 bases, with 14 bases remaining between them. Oncomine TCR Beta short-read sequencing was applied to DNA from cultured CD4+ T cells. TCRdb recomputed calls from the PCR reads with MiXCR, one row per CDR3 protein. The data show 5,000 or so distinct CDR3 sequences, with over 55% seen just once and around 34% held by the top ten. The clonotype originates from a human donor in good health. What was sequenced was CD4+ T cells from blood, cultured in vitro. This rearrangement joins TRBV20-1 to TRBJ1-2; a weak D match, TRBD1 (5 bases). CDR3 amino acids: CSVATVINYGYTF. The CDR3 nucleotides read TGCAGTGTTGCGACAGTTATAAACTATGGCTACACCTTC.